Presented here are 6 T cell receptor beta chains from one specimen sequenced in a study of blood T cell repertoires in COVID-19. Repertoires were generated with immunoSEQ multiplex PCR, while TCRdb's copy carries only in-frame clones and drops some. The sample shows a few hundred thousand clones, over 70% of them seen only once. The specimen sequenced was peripheral blood. These TCRs come from a man aged 50-59 years with active or convalescent COVID-19.

This chain uses TRBV20-1 with TRBJ1-6; tentative D call: TRBD1 (5 bases). The CDR3 has 15 residues. Germline-derived CDR1 and CDR2 are DFQATT and SNEGSKA (reference sequence). The germline V and J ends were trimmed by 3 bases and 6 bases, with 15 bases remaining between them. CDR3 residues: CSASVGALSNSPLHF. The CDR3 bases are TGCAGTGCTAGTGTAGGGGCGCTTTCTAATTCACCCCTCCACTTT.

V gene TRBV18 combines with J gene TRBJ1-1, with D uncertain. Trimming left V 6 bases short and J 5 bases short, with 19 bases between. The CDR3 runs 15 residues. From germline, CDR1 is KGHSH and CDR2 LQKENI. CDR3 nucleotides: TGTGCCAGCTCGCCTACCATAGAGCGCGGAACTGAAGCTTTCTTT. Protein product: CASSPTIERGTEAFF.

V gene TRBV5-1 combines with J gene TRBJ1-1, with 7 bases identical to TRBD1. Germline values: CDR1 SGHRS, CDR2 YFSETQ. V gave up 4 bases and J gave up 10 bases; unmatched junction bases: 4. The CDR3 is made up of 11 amino acids. As DNA, the CDR3 is TGCGCCAGCAGCGTGGGGACAGTAGCTTTCTTT. Translation gives CASSVGTVAFF.

The chain uses TRBV14 and TRBJ1-6, with no clear D. Trimming left V 4 bases short and J 7 bases short, with 8 bases between. The CDR3 loop spans 13 amino acids. Germline V gene lookup returns CDR1 SGHDN and CDR2 FVKESK. This CDR3 reads CASSPRQNSPLHF. The CDR3 bases are TGTGCCAGCAGCCCCAGGCAGAATTCACCCCTCCACTTT.

The chain's CDR3 is CASSRTGIYTEAFF. Written as DNA, the CDR3 is TGTGCCAGCAGTCGTACAGGGATCTACACTGAAGCTTTCTTT. The chain is built from TRBV6-5 and TRBJ1-1; possibly TRBD1 for D (6 bases). Trimming took 5 bases from V and 3 from J, leaving 13 bases between them. The CDR3 extends over 14 amino acids. The V gene's germline CDR1 is MNHEY and CDR2 SVGAGI.

The CDR3 loop is CASSLVGGTAQETQYF. The CDR3 coding sequence is TGTGCCAGCAGCTTGGTAGGCGGGACGGCCCAAGAGACCCAGTACTTC. This chain uses TRBV5-8 with TRBJ2-5; possible D gene TRBD2, 6 bases. Germline V gene lookup returns CDR1 SGHTS and CDR2 YDEGEE. The CDR3 is 16 residues long. V was trimmed by 0 bases and J by 1 base, leaving 13 bases between them.